This entry describes one T cell receptor beta chain. The data are from a study of cytomegalovirus exposure and HLA in healthy donors. PCR was performed using 60 Vbeta and 13 Jbeta primers. Libraries were prepared by immunoSEQ multiplex PCR; TCRdb keeps only in-frame clonotypes and omits some of them. Here the sample table reports about 46,000 clones. Trimming took 2 bases from V and 6 from J, leaving 22 bases between them. Per the germline V gene, CDR1 is ENHRY and CDR2 is SYGVKD. The CDR3 covers 18 residues. The clonotype comes from a woman in her thirties or forties in good health and CMV-seronegative. The chain links TRBV10-3 to TRBJ2-2; TRBD1 might be the D (5 bases). The specimen was PBMCs. CDR3 nucleotides: TGTGCCATCAGTGAGAGACAGTACTCCGTTCATTTAGCCGGGGAGCTGTTTTTT. This translates into CAISERQYSVHLAGELFF.